This passage covers 30 T cell receptor beta chains from one sample sequenced in a study of blood T cell repertoires in COVID-19. Some clones are missing from TCRdb's copy, which holds only in-frame ones; the method was immunoSEQ multiplex PCR. This table has about 180,000 clones, less than 90% appearing once. The sample comprised PBMCs or T cells enriched from blood (not recorded which). These receptor sequences come from a human donor with acute COVID-19. The donor label of this sample is uncertain.

This chain uses TRBV7-6 with TRBJ2-1, with D hard to call. V lost 1 base, J lost 0 bases, and 10 bases lay in between. The CDR3 runs 16 residues. Germline CDR1 reads SGHVS; CDR2 reads FNYEAQ. The CDR3 coding sequence is TGTGCCAGCAGCTTAGGGCAGGCTTACTCCTACAATGAGCAGTTCTTC. Translated: CASSLGQAYSYNEQFF.

The chain recombines TRBV6-2 or TRBV6-3 with TRBJ2-7; D is possibly TRBD1 (6 bases). CDR1 MNHEY and CDR2 SVGEGT come from the germline V gene. Trimming took 4 bases from V and 3 from J, leaving 13 bases between them. The CDR3 consists of 14 residues. The CDR3 DNA reads TGTGCCAGCAGTTCCACCACAGGGATCTACGAGCAGTACTTC. It specifies CASSSTTGIYEQYF.

This chain uses TRBV11-2 with TRBJ2-3; 9 nucleotides agree with TRBD2. This CDR3 is built from 17 residues. The V and J ends lost 2 bases and 3 bases, in that order; junction bases with no gene match: 9. Germline assignment: CDR1 SGHAT and CDR2 FQNNGV. DNA for the CDR3: TGTGCCAGCAGCTTATTTGGCGGCGGGGGGGCAACAGATACGCAGTATTTT. Translation gives CASSLFGGGGATDTQYF.

V is TRBV7-3 and J is TRBJ2-1, with D unresolved. V lost 5 bases and J lost 2, with 13 bases in between. This CDR3 comprises 15 residues. Per the germline V gene, CDR1 is SGHTA and CDR2 is FQGTGA. The CDR3 spells CASSPGTATYNEQFF. CDR3 DNA sequence: TGTGCCAGCAGCCCTGGTACAGCAACCTACAATGAGCAGTTCTTC.

The CDR3 coding sequence is TGTGCCAGCAGTTTGACTAGCGGGGGTTTCTACAATGAGCAGTTCTTC. As protein: CASSLTSGGFYNEQFF. The chain carries TRBV3-1 (or the pseudogene TRBV3-2) and TRBJ2-1; 12 positions agree with TRBD2. V gave up 6 bases and J gave up 3 bases; unmatched junction bases: 6. The CDR3 spans 16 residues. Germline V gene data show CDR1 as LGHDT and CDR2 as YNNKEL (reference sequence).

This sequence joins TRBV9 and TRBJ2-1; the D gene is possibly TRBD1 (6 bases). Trimming stripped 5 bases from V and 1 base from J, with 10 bases between. CDR1 and CDR2 (germline): SGDLS, YYNGEE. The CDR3 loop spans 14 amino acids. For the CDR3, the DNA is TGTGCCAGCAGTGTTCAGGGGTCCTACAATGAGCAGTTCTTC. Protein product: CASSVQGSYNEQFF.

The chain uses TRBV11-2 and TRBJ2-5; D might be TRBD2 (6 bases). Germline V gene data show CDR1 as SGHAT and CDR2 as FQNNGV. V gave up 1 base and J gave up 5 bases, with 14 bases separating them. The CDR3 has 15 amino acids. CDR3 amino acids: CASSLARGLAETQYF. CDR3 DNA: TGTGCCAGCAGCTTAGCACGGGGTCTAGCGGAGACCCAGTACTTC.

The chain employs TRBV3-1 (or the pseudogene TRBV3-2) and TRBJ2-7; 10 positions match TRBD1. Germline V CDR1 and CDR2: LGHDT, YNNKEL (reference sequence). This CDR3 contains 14 residues. Trimming cost V 4 bases and J 4 bases; bases outside gene matches: 4. CDR3 sequence: CASSLPGQGYEQYF. The CDR3, as DNA: TGTGCCAGCAGCCTACCGGGACAGGGGTACGAGCAGTACTTC.

This clone was counted a single time. The V gene is TRBV30, the J gene TRBJ1-1; 7 bases agree with TRBD1. Germline-derived CDR1 and CDR2 are GTSNPN and SVGIG (reference sequence). Trimming cost V 8 bases and J 8 bases; bases outside gene matches: 8. CDR3 length: 11 amino acids. The CDR3 region has the DNA TGTGCCGGGGGGACAGTCTTCGAAGCTTTCTTT. It translates to CAGGTVFEAFF.

Here the CDR3 DNA reads TGTGCCAGCAGTTGGGCAGACACCATATATTTT. Translation: CASSWADTIYF. The J gene is TRBJ1-3, the V gene TRBV12-3 or TRBV12-4; D is ambiguous. V lost 4 bases and J lost 8, with 6 bases in between. The CDR3 contains 11 residues.

CDR3 DNA: TGTGCCACCTGGTGGGCCAGGGTCGATGAAAAACTGTTTTTT. Amino acid sequence: CATWWARVDEKLFF. The chain links TRBV6-5 to TRBJ1-4, with TRBD1 as a possible D gene (5 bases). The CDR3 runs to 14 residues. With 10 bases removed from V and 6 bases from J, the gap between germline ends came to 18 bases. CDR1 is MNHEY and CDR2 is SVGAGI in the germline V gene.

The chain is built from TRBV18 and TRBJ2-7; D may be TRBD1 (5 bases). CDR1 and CDR2 from the germline V gene are KGHSH and LQKENI. CDR3 length equals 15 residues. The germline V and J ends were trimmed by 0 bases and 6 bases, with 15 bases remaining between them. The CDR3 DNA sequence: TGTGCCAGCTCACCACCGGTACGGACAATCGGCGAGCAGTACTTC. This gives the protein CASSPPVRTIGEQYF.

The rearrangement uses TRBV30 and TRBJ2-5; the D gene is possibly TRBD2 (6 bases). Trimming left V 2 bases short and J 4 bases short, with 17 bases between. Germline lookup yields CDR1 GTSNPN and CDR2 SVGIG (reference sequence). The CDR3 length is 15 residues. CDR3 coding DNA: TGTGCCTGGAGTACAAGACGGGACGGGGGAGAGACCCAGTACTTC. This gives the protein CAWSTRRDGGETQYF.

This sequence joins TRBV12-3 or TRBV12-4 and TRBJ2-3; D unresolved. This CDR3 spans 13 amino acids. V gave up 7 bases and J gave up 6 bases, with 14 bases separating them. This chain's CDR3 is CASIAAGQDTQYF. For the CDR3, the DNA is TGTGCCAGCATCGCCGCAGGCCAGGATACGCAGTATTTT.

The rearrangement uses TRBV9 and TRBJ1-2; D unclear. V was trimmed by 5 bases and J by 4 bases, leaving 6 bases between them. Germline loops: CDR1 SGDLS, CDR2 YYNGEE. The CDR3 totals 11 residues. The CDR3 nucleotides are TGTGCCAGCAGGAGTTCCTATGGCTACACCTTC. Translating it yields CASRSSYGYTF. The variable domain in full, completed from reference TRBV9 and TRBJ1-2, reads DSGVTQTPKHLITATGQRVTLRCSPRSGDLSVYWYQQSLDQGLQFLIQYYNGEERAKGNILERFSAQQFPDLHSELNLSSLELGDSALYFCASRSSYGYTFGSGTRLTVV.

The V and J genes are TRBV4-1 and TRBJ2-7; 9 nucleotides align to TRBD1. Germline V gene lookup returns CDR1 MGHRA and CDR2 YSYEKL. CDR3 size: 16 residues. Losses at the gene ends were 0 bases for V and 0 bases for J; bases not matched to a gene: 3. CDR3 DNA: TGCGCCAGCAGCCAAGAGGGGACAGGGACCTCCTACGAGCAGTACTTC. This encodes CASSQEGTGTSYEQYF.

The rearrangement links TRBV30 to TRBJ2-1, with a possible D match to TRBD2 (6 bases). The CDR3 is made up of 14 amino acids. The germline V gene has CDR1 GTSNPN and CDR2 SVGIG (reference sequence). V lost 1 base, J lost 7 bases, and 14 bases lay in between. For the CDR3, the DNA is TGTGCCTGGAGTGAGGGGCGGGGAAATAATGAGCAGTTCTTC. Protein sequence: CAWSEGRGNNEQFF. The whole variable domain, filled in from reference TRBV30 and TRBJ2-1, reads SQTIHQWPATLVQPVGSPLSLECTVEGTSNPNLYWYRQAAGRGLQLLFYSVGIGQISSEVPQNLSASRPQDRQFILSSKKLLLSDSGFYLCAWSEGRGNNEQFFGPGTRLTVL.

The V and J genes are TRBV4-1 and TRBJ2-1; TRBD1 aligns across 12 bases. Germline V gives CDR1 MGHRA, CDR2 YSYEKL. The CDR3 consists of 16 residues. V lost 3 bases to trimming and J lost 6 bases; unmatched junction nucleotides: 6. CDR3 region: CASSQTGTGGLNEQFF. The CDR3 region has the DNA TGCGCCAGCAGCCAGACCGGGACAGGGGGCCTCAATGAGCAGTTCTTC.

Comment on this clone: The sample carries other DNA sequences with the same CDR3. J is TRBJ1-2 and V is TRBV7-2; D is perhaps TRBD1 (6 bases). Per germline, CDR1 SGHTA and CDR2 FQGNSA. Trimming took off 4 bases at V and 3 bases at J, with 27 bases between the two ends. The CDR3 is made up of 19 amino acids. Written as DNA, the CDR3 is TGTGCCAGCAGCTCCGGGGCAGGGTTAGGTGGCAGGGGAGACTATGGCTACACCTTC. This encodes CASSSGAGLGGRGDYGYTF.

The chain couples TRBV3-1 (or the pseudogene TRBV3-2) to TRBJ1-1; D is perhaps TRBD1 (6 bases). This CDR3 comprises 15 residues. Germline CDR1 is LGHDT and CDR2 is YNNKEL (reference sequence). V lost 4 bases, J lost 6 bases, and 18 bases lay in between. Here the CDR3 reads CASSPSGGRTAEAFF. CDR3 nucleotides: TGTGCCAGCAGCCCTTCGGGGGGCCGGACAGCTGAAGCTTTCTTT.

This chain connects TRBV15 to TRBJ2-5; 8 nucleotides agree with TRBD2. CDR3 length: 14 amino acids. V lost 1 base and J lost 4; bases outside the gene matches: 2. Germline CDR1 and CDR2: LNHNV and YYDKDF (reference sequence). The CDR3 region has the DNA TGTGCCACCAGCAGAGGCAGCGGGGGAGAGACCCAGTACTTC. Encoded protein: CATSRGSGGETQYF.

In its sample, this clone was seen once. V is TRBV5-1 and J is TRBJ1-4; D not certain. Per germline, CDR1 SGHRS and CDR2 YFSETQ. V was trimmed by 3 bases and J by 5 bases, leaving 11 bases between them. CDR3 length: 14 residues. CDR3 sequence: CASSSGRGNEKLFF. CDR3 nucleotides: TGCGCCAGCAGCTCCGGGAGAGGGAATGAAAAACTGTTTTTT. The full variable domain, its missing parts supplied by reference TRBV5-1 and TRBJ1-4, is KAGVTQTPRYLIKTRGQQVTLSCSPISGHRSVSWYQQTPGQGLQFLFEYFSETQRNKGNFPGRFSGRQFSNSRSEMNVSTLELGDSALYLCASSSGRGNEKLFFGSGTQLSVL.

The rearrangement links TRBV2 to TRBJ1-1; D is perhaps TRBD1 (6 bases). CDR3 length equals 14 residues. CDR1 and CDR2 (germline): SNHLY, FYNNEI. V was pared by 4 bases and J by 8 bases, with 17 bases between. CDR3: CASSGPLQGSEAFF. CDR3 in DNA: TGTGCCAGCAGTGGACCCCTACAGGGATCGGAAGCTTTCTTT.

The chain recombines TRBV7-9 with TRBJ1-5; 7 bases fit TRBD1. CDR1 is SEHNR, CDR2 FQNEAQ, per germline (reference sequence). V was pared by 4 bases and J by 5 bases, with 14 bases of the junction left unmatched. This CDR3 is 17 amino acids long. The DNA of the CDR3 is TGTGCCAGCAGCTCGGGATCGACAGGGTCTGTCGATCAGCCCCAGCATTTT. It encodes CASSSGSTGSVDQPQHF.

V usage is TRBV5-1 and J usage is TRBJ2-3; TRBD1 matches 9 bases. The CDR3 is 15 residues long. The junction had 4 bases not matched to a gene; V was cut back by 0 bases and J by 5 bases. Germline V gene sequence: CDR1 SGHRS, CDR2 YFSETQ. CDR3 sequence (DNA): TGCGCCAGCAGCTTGGTGGGACAGGGTGGAGATACGCAGTATTTT. This codes for CASSLVGQGGDTQYF.

V usage is TRBV19 and J usage is TRBJ1-1; D is perhaps TRBD1 (6 bases). Trimming shortened V by 5 bases and J by 7 bases, and 11 bases separated the two germline ends. This CDR3 spans 12 amino acids. Germline lookup yields CDR1 LNHDA and CDR2 SQIVND (reference sequence). CDR3 DNA sequence: TGTGCCAGTAGTCAGGGGCCGGATGAAGCTTTCTTT. Residues: CASSQGPDEAFF.

J is TRBJ1-2 and V is TRBV29-1; D is unclear. The CDR3 totals 9 residues. V lost 3 bases to trimming and J lost 8 bases, with 4 bases between them. CDR1 is SQVTM and CDR2 is ANQGSEA in the germline V gene. The CDR3 DNA is TGCAGCGTTGATGAGGGCTACACCTTC. Its translation: CSVDEGYTF. The full variable domain, with the rest looked up from reference TRBV29-1 and TRBJ1-2, is SAVISQKPSRDICQRGTSLTIQCQVDSQVTMMFWYRQQPGQSLTLIATANQGSEATYESGFVIDKFPISRPNLTFSTLTVSNMSPEDSSIYLCSVDEGYTFGSGTRLTVV.

V gene TRBV21-1 combines with J gene TRBJ1-3; TRBD1, the D gene given by the table, was not confirmed from the DNA. TRBV21-1 is a pseudogene. The CDR3 sequence is 14 residues long. In DNA form, the CDR3 reads TGTGCCACTTCACAGGGGGCGCCAGGAAACACCATATATTTT. It codes for CATSQGAPGNTIYF.

This chain uses TRBV6-1 with TRBJ2-3, with a weak D call TRBD1 (5 bases). This CDR3 contains 14 residues. V lost 1 base and J 1 base, leaving 6 bases between the germline ends. Per germline, CDR1 MNHNS and CDR2 SASEGT. Here the CDR3 reads CASSEVGGTDTQYF. CDR3 in DNA: TGTGCCAGCAGTGAAGTAGGGGGCACAGATACGCAGTATTTT.

This clone was detected a few times. The CDR3 loop reads CASSVAGERDEQFF. CDR3 DNA: TGTGCCAGCAGCGTAGCGGGGGAGAGGGATGAGCAGTTCTTC. The chain uses TRBV6-5 and TRBJ2-1; 9 nucleotides line up with TRBD2. Germline CDR1 MNHEY, CDR2 SVGAGI. V dropped 6 bases and J dropped 8; count of bases not matched to a gene: 8. This CDR3 is built from 14 residues.